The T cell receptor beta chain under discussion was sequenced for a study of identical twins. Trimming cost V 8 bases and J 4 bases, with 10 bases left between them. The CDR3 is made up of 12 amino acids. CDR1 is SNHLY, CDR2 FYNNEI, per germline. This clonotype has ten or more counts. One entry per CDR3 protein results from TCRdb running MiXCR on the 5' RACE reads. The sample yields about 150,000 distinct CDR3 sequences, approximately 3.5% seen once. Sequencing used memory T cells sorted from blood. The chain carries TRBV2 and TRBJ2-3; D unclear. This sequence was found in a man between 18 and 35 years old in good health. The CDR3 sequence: CASGIAPDTQYF. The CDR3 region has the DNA TGTGCCAGCGGTATCGCGCCAGATACGCAGTATTTT.